This T cell receptor beta chain emerged from a study of T cells in Graves' hyperthyroidism and ophthalmopathy (dated by TCRdb to between 2018 and 2020). As for the study more broadly: Peripheral blood samples were taken at the time of initial diagnosis, prior to any treatment. TCR V-J signatures able to tell the groups apart were searched for in a discovery cohort of 100 patients, of whom roughly 42 had Graves' ophthalmopathy and about 55 had stable Graves' hyperthyroidism. Whether ophthalmopathy could be predicted prospectively was tested in an independent validation cohort made up of under 20 hyperthyroidism patients plus 17 patients who later progressed to ophthalmopathy. The 75 to 100 discovery patients were randomly split 7:3 into training and test sets. Thyroid tissue and blood T-cell repertoires from six Graves' hyperthyroidism patients were also compared in the study. After blood sampling, hyperthyroidism patients were treated with methimazole at a starting dose of 30 mg daily, and ophthalmopathy patients were treated with high-dose intravenous methylprednisolone. TCR Vbeta CDR3 sequencing of 120 to 150 peripheral blood samples (43 ophthalmopathy, 75 to 85 hyperthyroidism and approximately 17 progressor patients) is reported in the paper.

Stable Graves' hyperthyroidism was defined as no progression to ophthalmopathy during 18 months of follow-up. Hyperthyroidism patients were newly diagnosed, with disease duration under 2 months, and aged 18 to 65 years. Any patient with an uncontrolled infection, another autoimmune disease, pregnancy or lactation was excluded. Diagnoses were based on clinical symptoms, serum thyroxine and TRAb, thyroid ultrasound and orbital computed tomography. Ficoll-Paque density gradient centrifugation was used to isolate PBMCs from about 9.4 ml of fresh peripheral blood. Total RNA was extracted with Trizol reagent, and quality was checked on an Agilent 2100 Bioanalyzer. Broad study findings and their caveats: In validation, the model predicted progression to ophthalmopathy a median of approximately 6.6 months before onset, with approximately 70% sensitivity and roughly 79% specificity. Ophthalmopathy was separated from stable hyperthyroidism by a 13 V-J signature model, with about 88% sensitivity and 81% to 82% specificity obtained in cross-validation and 80%/75% obtained in testing. Sample size was not statistically predetermined, and blinding of investigators to group allocation was not performed. Most expanded thyroid clonotypes (frequency above 0.001) were also detected in blood, suggesting blood repertoires may reflect thyroid immune responses.

The TCR beta CDR3 regions were amplified from RNA transcripts. The first round of RT-PCR for the TCR CDR3 was performed with the HTBI primer set and the Qiagen OneStep RT-PCR kit. The libraries were constructed in a second round of multiplex PCR and then size-selected and purified. Paired-end sequencing of the libraries was performed with 100 bp reads on an Illumina HiSeq2000. In the original analysis: SOAPnuke was used to process the raw data, removing reads that contained adapters or uncalled bases, had a mean Phred below 15, or lacked an exact match to the constant primer or identifier. COPE v1.2.5 was used to merge the high-quality paired reads, and each unique nucleotide sequence was defined as a clonotype. MiTCR v1.1 was used to align clonotypes to the IMGT TRBV, TRBD and TRBJ reference segments. The analysis included only V-J combinations with a frequency above 0.0001, which together covered 99% to 99.2% of the repertoires. A TCS score was defined as the ratio of F50 (clonal expansion) to E x V (chaos), with BLOSUM62-based TCRdist applied between CDR3 peptides within each V-J. Welch's t-statistics and random forest reduced several hundred V-J features to 13, which were used in a naive Bayes classifier (R e1071). The Morisita-Horn index was used to measure how similar the thyroid and blood repertoires were. TCRdb reran the public reads through fastp at Q25 and MiXCR, keeping productive beta chains. Every entry covers one CDR3 protein and lists the most common genes and DNA from its rows. The V and J calls were determined by TCRdb, not by the authors. A total of roughly 700,000 distinct CDR3 sequences appear in this sample, roughly a third of them only once. The ten largest clones capture 31% of the sample.

The germline V gene supplies CDR1 SNHLY and CDR2 FYNNEI. V is cut by 3 bases and J by 1 base, and the space between the germline ends is 7 bases. CDR3 length: 14 amino acids, cysteine to phenylalanine. The retained sequence is limited to the CDR3, 42 bases, with the frame set at the first base. Ten or more counts support this clonotype. Its antigen has not been determined. It has no much larger one-base neighbor in the sample; base qualities were not kept. The source of this sequence is a woman in her forties with Graves' hyperthyroidism. The V and J segments used are TRBV2 and TRBJ1-3, with no reliable assignment of the D segment. The source material was blood. The CDR3 region reads CASSDSDSGNTIYF. In nucleotide form, the sequence is TGTGCCAGCAGTGATTCCGATTCTGGAAACACCATATATTTT.